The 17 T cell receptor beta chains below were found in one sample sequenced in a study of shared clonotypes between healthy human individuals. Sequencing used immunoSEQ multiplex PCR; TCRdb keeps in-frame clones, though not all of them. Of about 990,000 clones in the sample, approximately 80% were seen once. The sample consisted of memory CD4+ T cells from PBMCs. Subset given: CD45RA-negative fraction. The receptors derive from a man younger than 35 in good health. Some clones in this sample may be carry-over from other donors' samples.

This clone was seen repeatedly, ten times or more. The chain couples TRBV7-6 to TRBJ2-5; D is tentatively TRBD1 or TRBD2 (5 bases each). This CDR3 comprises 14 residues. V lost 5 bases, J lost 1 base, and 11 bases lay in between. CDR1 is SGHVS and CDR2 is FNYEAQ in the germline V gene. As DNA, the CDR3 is TGTGCCAGCAGCCCCTCAGGGACCCAAGAGACCCAGTACTTC. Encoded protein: CASSPSGTQETQYF.

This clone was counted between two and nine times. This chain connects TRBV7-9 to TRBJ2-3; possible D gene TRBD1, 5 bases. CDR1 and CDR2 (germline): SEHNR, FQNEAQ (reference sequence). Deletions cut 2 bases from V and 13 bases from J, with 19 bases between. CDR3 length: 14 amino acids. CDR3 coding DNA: TGTGCCAGCAGCTTAATGGCAGGGTCCCTCACAGAGTATTTT. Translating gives CASSLMAGSLTEYF.

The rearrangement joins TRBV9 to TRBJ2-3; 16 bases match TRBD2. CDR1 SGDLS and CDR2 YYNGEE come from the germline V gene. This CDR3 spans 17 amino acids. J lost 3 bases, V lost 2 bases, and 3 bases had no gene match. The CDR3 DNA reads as TGTGCCAGCAGCGTGGGGGGACTAGCGGGAGGGACAGATACGCAGTATTTT. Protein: CASSVGGLAGGTDTQYF.

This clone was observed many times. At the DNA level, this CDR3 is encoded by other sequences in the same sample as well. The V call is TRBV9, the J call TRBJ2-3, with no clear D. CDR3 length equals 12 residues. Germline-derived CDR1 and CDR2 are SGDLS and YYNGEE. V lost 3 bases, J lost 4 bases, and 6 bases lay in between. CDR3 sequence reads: CASSDESDTQYF. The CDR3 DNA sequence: TGTGCCAGCAGCGACGAATCAGATACGCAGTATTTT.

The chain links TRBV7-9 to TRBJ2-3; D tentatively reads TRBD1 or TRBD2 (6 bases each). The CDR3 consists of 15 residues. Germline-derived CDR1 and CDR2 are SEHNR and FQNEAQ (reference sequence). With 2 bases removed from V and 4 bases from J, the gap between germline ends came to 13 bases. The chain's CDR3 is CASSLILAGADTQYF. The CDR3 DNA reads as TGTGCCAGCAGCTTAATACTAGCAGGGGCAGATACGCAGTATTTT.

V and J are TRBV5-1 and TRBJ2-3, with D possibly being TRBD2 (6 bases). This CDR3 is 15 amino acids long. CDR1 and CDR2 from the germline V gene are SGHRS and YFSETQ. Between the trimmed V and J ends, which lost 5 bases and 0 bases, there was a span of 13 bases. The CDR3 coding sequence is TGCGCCAGCAGTGAGCTAGCGCTAAGCACAGATACGCAGTATTTT. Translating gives CASSELALSTDTQYF.

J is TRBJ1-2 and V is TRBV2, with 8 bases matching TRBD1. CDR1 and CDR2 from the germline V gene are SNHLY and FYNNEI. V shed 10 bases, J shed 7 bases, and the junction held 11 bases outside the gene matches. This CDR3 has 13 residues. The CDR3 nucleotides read TGTGCCATCCGACAGGGGCTAAATAGTGGCTACACCTTC. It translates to CAIRQGLNSGYTF.

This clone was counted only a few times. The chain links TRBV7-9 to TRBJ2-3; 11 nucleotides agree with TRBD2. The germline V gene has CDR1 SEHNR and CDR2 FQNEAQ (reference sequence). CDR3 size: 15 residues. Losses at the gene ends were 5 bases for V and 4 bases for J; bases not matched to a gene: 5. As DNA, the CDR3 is TGTGCCAGCAGCGATAGCGGGAGGGCCTCAGATACGCAGTATTTT. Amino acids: CASSDSGRASDTQYF. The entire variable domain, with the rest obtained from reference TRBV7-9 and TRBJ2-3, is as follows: DTGVSQNPRHKITKRGQNVTFRCDPISEHNRLYWYRQTLGQGPEFLTYFQNEAQLEKSRLLSDRFSAERPKGSFSTLEIQRTEQGDSAMYLCASSDSGRASDTQYFGPGTRLTVL.

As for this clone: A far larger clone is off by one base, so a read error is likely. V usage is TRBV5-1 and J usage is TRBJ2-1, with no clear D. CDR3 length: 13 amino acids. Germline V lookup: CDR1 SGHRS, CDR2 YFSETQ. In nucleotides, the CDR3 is TGCGCCGGCAGCGTAACAATCCACAATGAGCAGTTCTTC. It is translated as CAGSVTIHNEQFF.

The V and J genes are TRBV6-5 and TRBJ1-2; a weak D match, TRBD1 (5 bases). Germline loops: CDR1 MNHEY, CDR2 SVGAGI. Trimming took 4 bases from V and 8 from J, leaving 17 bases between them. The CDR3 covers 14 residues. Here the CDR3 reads CASSSTGRGTGYTF. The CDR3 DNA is TGTGCCAGCAGTTCTACGGGACGGGGCACCGGCTACACCTTC.

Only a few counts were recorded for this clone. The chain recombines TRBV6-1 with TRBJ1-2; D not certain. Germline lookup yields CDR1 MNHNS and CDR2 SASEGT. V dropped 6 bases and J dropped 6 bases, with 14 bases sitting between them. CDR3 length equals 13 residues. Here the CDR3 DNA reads TGTGCCAGCAGCGCGCCGTACAAAAATGGCTACACCTTC. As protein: CASSAPYKNGYTF.

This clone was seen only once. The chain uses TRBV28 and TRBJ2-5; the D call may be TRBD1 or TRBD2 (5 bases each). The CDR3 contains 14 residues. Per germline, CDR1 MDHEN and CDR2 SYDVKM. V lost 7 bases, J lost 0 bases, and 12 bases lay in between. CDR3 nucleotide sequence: TGTGCCAGCACCCGGGGCCGGAACCAAGAGACCCAGTACTTC. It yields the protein CASTRGRNQETQYF.

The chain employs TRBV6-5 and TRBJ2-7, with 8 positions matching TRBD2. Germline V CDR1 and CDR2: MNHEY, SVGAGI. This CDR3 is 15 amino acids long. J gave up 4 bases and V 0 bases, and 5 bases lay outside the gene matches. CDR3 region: CASSYSASGSYEQYF. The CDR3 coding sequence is TGTGCCAGCAGTTACTCGGCTAGCGGGTCGTACGAGCAGTACTTC.

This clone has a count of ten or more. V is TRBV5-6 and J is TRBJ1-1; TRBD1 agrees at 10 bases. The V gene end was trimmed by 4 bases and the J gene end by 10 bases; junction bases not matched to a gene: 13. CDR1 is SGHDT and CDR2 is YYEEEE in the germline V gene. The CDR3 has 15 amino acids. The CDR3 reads CASSLRSGQGIGAFF. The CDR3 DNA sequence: TGTGCCAGCAGCCTAAGATCGGGACAGGGGATAGGAGCTTTCTTT.

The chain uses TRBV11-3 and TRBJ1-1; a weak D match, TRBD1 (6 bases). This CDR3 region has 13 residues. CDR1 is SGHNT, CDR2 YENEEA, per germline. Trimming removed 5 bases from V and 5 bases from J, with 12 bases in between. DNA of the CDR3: TGTGCCAGCAGCCCAACAACAGGGACTGAAGCTTTCTTT. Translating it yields CASSPTTGTEAFF.

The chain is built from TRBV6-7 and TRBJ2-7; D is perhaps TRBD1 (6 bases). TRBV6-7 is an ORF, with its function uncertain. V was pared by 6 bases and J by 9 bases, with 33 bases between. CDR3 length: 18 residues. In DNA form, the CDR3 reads TGTGCCAGCAGCGACACCGACGGACAGTCAGACCGCTTACGAGGGCAGTACTTC. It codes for CASSDTDGQSDRLRGQYF.

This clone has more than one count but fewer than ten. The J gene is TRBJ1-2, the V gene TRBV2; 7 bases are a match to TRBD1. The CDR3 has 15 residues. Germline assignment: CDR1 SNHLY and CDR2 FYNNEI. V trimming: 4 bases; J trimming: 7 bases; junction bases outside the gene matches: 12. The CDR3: CASSARTGRRAGYTF. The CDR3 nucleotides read TGTGCCAGCAGTGCGCGGACAGGTAGAAGGGCTGGCTACACCTTC.